These T cell receptor beta chains were read from a single sample in a study of T-cell reconstitution after alpha-beta-depleted transplantation in children. TCRdb reanalysed the PCR reads using MiXCR and keeps one entry per CDR3 protein. The profile shows fewer than 700,000 distinct CDR3 sequences, 10% to 15% of them singletons. The sequencing used PBMCs, mostly from graft donor cells, collected 360 days after TCRalphabeta/CD19-depleted stem cell transplant. The receptors shown here come from a male patient aged 10 to 17 who had a stem cell transplant for acute myeloid leukemia, so the T cells may come from the graft donor. The CDR3 runs from the conserved cysteine through the conserved F or W. A D gene is named only where the DNA matches it firmly. Clone size is shown for a subset of rows, as once, few, many or a class of expanded clone.

>TRBD2|TRBV3-1|15|many|TRBJ2-7
TGTGCCAGCAGCCAGTCTGGCGGGAGGGCCCGGGAGCAGTACTTC
CASSQSGGRAREQYF
>TRBD1|TRBV11-3|14|few|TRBJ2-5
TGTGCCAGCAGCTACGGGACAGATTTAGAGACCCAGTACTTC
CASSYGTDLETQYF
>TRBD2|TRBV12-3/TRBV12-4|16|many|TRBJ2-1
TGTGCCAGCAGTTTACCCTCCGGGACTAGCGGGAGGTGGCAGTTCTTC
CASSLPSGTSGRWQFF
>TRBD1|TRBV5-1|18|NA|TRBJ2-4
TGCGCCAGCAAGACAGGGGGCCTGCGGCCCTGGGCCAAAAACATTCAGTACTTC
CASKTGGLRPWAKNIQYF
>TRBD1|TRBV20-1|18|few|TRBJ1-2
TGCAGTGCTAGAGGAGGCGGGGGACAGGGGGGCGCTAACTATGGCTACACCTTC
CSARGGGGQGGANYGYTF
>TRBD2|TRBV20-1|12|NA|TRBJ2-1
TGCAGTGCTAGAGGACTAGCGGGAGAGCAGTTCTTC
CSARGLAGEQFF
>TRBD1|TRBV4-2|13|many|TRBJ1-2
TGTGCCAGCAGCCCAGGGGGGACAGTAGGCTACACCTTC
CASSPGGTVGYTF
>NA|TRBV5-1|17|NA|TRBJ1-3
TGCGCCAGCAGCGCCTCCTCCGTGGGTACCTCTGGAAACACCATATATTTT
CASSASSVGTSGNTIYF
>NA|TRBV11-2|10|NA|TRBJ2-3
TGTGCCCCTGTAGGGGATACGCAGTATTTT
CAPVGDTQYF
>TRBD2|TRBV7-2|16|NA|TRBJ2-7
TGTGCCAGCAGCCCATGGGGGGGAACCCATCCCTACGAGCAGTACTTC
CASSPWGGTHPYEQYF
>NA|TRBV20-1|17|NA|TRBJ2-1
TGCAGTGCTAGGCCGTTACCACTAGGTAGCTCCTACAATGAGCAGTTCTTC
CSARPLPLGSSYNEQFF
>NA|TRBV28|15|many|TRBJ2-7
TGTGCCAGCAGTCAATACACAGGAGTCTCCTACGAGCAGTACTTC
CASSQYTGVSYEQYF
>NA|TRBV6-2/TRBV6-3|14|many|TRBJ2-1
TGTGCCAGCAGTTACTCGGAGAGGAGAAATGAGCAGTTCTTC
CASSYSERRNEQFF
>TRBD1|TRBV29-1|13|many|TRBJ2-5
TGCAGCGTTGACTCGACAGGGGTAGAGACCCAGTACTTC
CSVDSTGVETQYF
>NA|TRBV14|17|NA|TRBJ1-1
TGTGCCAGCAGCCTACCGTCCGGGGCGACGGGACACACTGAAGCTTTCTTT
CASSLPSGATGHTEAFF
>TRBD2|TRBV9|14|few|TRBJ2-7
TGTGCCAGCAGCGTAGGCGGGAGGGGCCACGAGCAGTACTTC
CASSVGGRGHEQYF
>NA|TRBV28|16|few|TRBJ2-7
TGTGCCAGCAGTTTGGCCGGGGAATCGTTTTGGGACGAGCAGTACTTC
CASSLAGESFWDEQYF
>NA|TRBV9|16|few|TRBJ2-2
TGTGCCAGCAGCGTAGCCCCAAACAGGAACACCGGGGAGCTGTTTTTT
CASSVAPNRNTGELFF